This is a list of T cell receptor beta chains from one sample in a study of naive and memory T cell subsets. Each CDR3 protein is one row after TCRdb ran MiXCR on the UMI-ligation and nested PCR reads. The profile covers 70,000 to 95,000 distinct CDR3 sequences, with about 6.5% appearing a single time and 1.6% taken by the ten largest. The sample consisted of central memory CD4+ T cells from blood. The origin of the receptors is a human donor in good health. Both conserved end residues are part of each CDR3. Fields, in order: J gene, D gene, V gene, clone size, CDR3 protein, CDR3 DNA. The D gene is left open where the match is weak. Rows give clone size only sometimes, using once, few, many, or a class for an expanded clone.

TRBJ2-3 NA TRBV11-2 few CASSSRRGRNTDTQYF TGTGCCAGCAGCTCCCGAAGGGGACGTAACACAGATACGCAGTATTTT
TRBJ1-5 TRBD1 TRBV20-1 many CSASQGQGANMPQHF TGCAGTGCTAGCCAGGGACAGGGGGCAAACATGCCCCAGCATTTT
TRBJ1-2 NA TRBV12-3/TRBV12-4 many CASRPDALANYGYTF TGTGCCAGCAGGCCCGACGCCTTAGCTAACTATGGCTACACCTTC
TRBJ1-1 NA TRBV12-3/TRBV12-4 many CASSLKANTEAFF TGTGCCAGCAGTTTAAAGGCGAACACTGAAGCTTTCTTT
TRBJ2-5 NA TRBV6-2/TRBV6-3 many CASSFQDGTRGGQETQYF TGTGCCAGCAGTTTCCAGGACGGGACACGTGGGGGCCAAGAGACCCAGTACTTC
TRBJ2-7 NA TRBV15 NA CATSRDGVADERYF TGTGCCACCAGCAGAGATGGGGTGGCCGACGAGCGGTACTTC
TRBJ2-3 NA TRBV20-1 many CSASRVNTDTQYF TGCAGTGCCTCTAGGGTAAACACAGATACGCAGTATTTT
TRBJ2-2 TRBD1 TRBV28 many CASSPLDRGPVGELFF TGTGCCAGCAGTCCTCTGGACAGGGGGCCGGTCGGGGAGCTGTTTTTT
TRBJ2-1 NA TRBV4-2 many CASSQDRASSYNEQFF TGTGCCAGCAGCCAAGACAGGGCGAGCTCCTACAATGAGCAGTTCTTC
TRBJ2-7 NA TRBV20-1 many CSAMKQGVTYEQYF TGCAGTGCCATGAAACAGGGTGTAACCTACGAGCAGTACTTC
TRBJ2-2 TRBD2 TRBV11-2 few CASGKTAGGFNTGELFF TGTGCCAGCGGAAAAACCGCGGGGGGTTTTAACACCGGGGAGCTGTTTTTT
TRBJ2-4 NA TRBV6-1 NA CASSDSGLAKNIQYF TGTGCCAGCAGTGACTCGGGGCTGGCCAAAAACATTCAGTACTTC
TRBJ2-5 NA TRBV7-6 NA CASSFGFFETQYF TGTGCCAGCAGCTTCGGGTTTTTTGAGACCCAGTACTTC
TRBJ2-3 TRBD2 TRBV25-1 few CASSPLAGDTDTQYF TGTGCCAGCTCTCCACTAGCGGGAGACACAGATACGCAGTATTTT
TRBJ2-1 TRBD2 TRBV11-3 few CASSLSSGRNEQFF TGTGCCAGCAGCTTATCTAGCGGGAGGAATGAGCAGTTCTTC
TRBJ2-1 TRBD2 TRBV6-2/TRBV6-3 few CASSYSKGHWTSGRDEQFF TGTGCCAGCAGTTACTCGAAGGGACACTGGACTAGCGGGAGGGATGAGCAGTTCTTC
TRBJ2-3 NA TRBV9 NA CASSVQDGLTDTQYF TGTGCCAGCAGCGTTCAAGACGGACTCACAGATACGCAGTATTTT
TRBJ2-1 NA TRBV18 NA CASSPLGVSFNEQFF TGTGCCAGCTCACCCTTGGGGGTCTCTTTCAATGAGCAGTTCTTC
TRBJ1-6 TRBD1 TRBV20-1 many CSAENTGQGTSPLHF TGCAGTGCGGAGAACACGGGACAGGGTACTTCACCCCTCCACTTT
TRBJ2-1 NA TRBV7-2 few CASSLKMEQFF TGTGCCAGCAGCTTAAAAATGGAGCAGTTCTTC
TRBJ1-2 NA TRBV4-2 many CASSQEAGTSGYTF TGTGCCAGCAGCCAAGAAGCCGGGACGAGTGGCTACACCTTC
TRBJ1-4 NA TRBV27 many CASRPTGSPQKLFF TGTGCCAGCAGACCGACAGGTAGTCCTCAAAAACTGTTTTTT
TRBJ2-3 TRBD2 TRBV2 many CASSLAVLTDTQYF TGTGCCAGCAGCCTAGCGGTACTCACAGATACGCAGTATTTT
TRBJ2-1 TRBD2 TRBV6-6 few CASSKKGGSSYNEQFF TGTGCCAGCAGTAAAAAGGGCGGGAGCTCCTACAATGAGCAGTTCTTC
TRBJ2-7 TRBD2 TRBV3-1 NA CASSHGTSGTYEQYF TGTGCCAGCAGCCATGGGACTAGCGGGACCTACGAGCAGTACTTC
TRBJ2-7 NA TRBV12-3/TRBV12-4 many CASSLGHYEQYF TGTGCCAGCAGTTTGGGGCACTACGAGCAGTACTTC
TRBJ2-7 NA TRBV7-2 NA CASSLTSTGLGEQYF TGTGCCAGCAGCCTAACTTCTACAGGGTTGGGAGAGCAGTACTTC
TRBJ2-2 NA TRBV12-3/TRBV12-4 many CASTRTGELFF TGTGCCAGCACTAGGACCGGGGAGCTGTTTTTT
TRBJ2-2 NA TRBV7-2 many CASSLTGSGSGELFF TGTGCCAGCAGCTTAACAGGGTCGGGGAGCGGGGAGCTGTTTTTT
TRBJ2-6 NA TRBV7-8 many CASSLGSSGANVLTF TGTGCCAGCAGCTTAGGGAGCTCTGGGGCCAACGTCCTGACTTTC
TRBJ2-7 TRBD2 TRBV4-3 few CASSQTPLAASSYEQYF TGCGCCAGCAGCCAAACCCCTCTAGCGGCCAGCTCCTACGAGCAGTACTTC
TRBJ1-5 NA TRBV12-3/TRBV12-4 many CASSERTLGQPQHF TGTGCCAGCAGTGAGCGAACCTTGGGTCAGCCCCAGCATTTT
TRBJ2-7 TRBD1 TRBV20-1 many CSAVDRGYSYEQYF TGCAGTGCGGTAGACAGGGGATACTCCTACGAGCAGTACTTC
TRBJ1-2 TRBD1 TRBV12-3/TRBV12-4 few CASTVGGTVRGYTF TGTGCCAGCACCGTGGGCGGGACAGTACGCGGCTACACCTTC
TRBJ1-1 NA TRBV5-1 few CASSRIPQGFTEAFF TGCGCCAGCAGCAGGATTCCCCAGGGCTTCACTGAAGCTTTCTTT
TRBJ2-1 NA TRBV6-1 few CASTPRGAYNEQFF TGTGCCAGCACCCCCCGCGGGGCCTACAATGAGCAGTTCTTC
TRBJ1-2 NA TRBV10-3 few CAISDSGRESSGYTF TGTGCCATCAGTGACTCGGGAAGGGAGAGCTCTGGCTACACCTTC
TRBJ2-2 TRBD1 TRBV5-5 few CASSFRQGAAGELFF TGTGCCAGCAGCTTCCGACAGGGAGCCGCCGGGGAGCTGTTTTTT
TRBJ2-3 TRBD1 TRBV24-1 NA CATSEPRQGSTDTQYF TGTGCCACCAGTGAGCCACGACAGGGGAGCACAGATACGCAGTATTTT
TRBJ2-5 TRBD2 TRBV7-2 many CASSLGVAGPKETQYF TGTGCCAGCAGCTTAGGGGTAGCGGGACCAAAAGAGACCCAGTACTTC
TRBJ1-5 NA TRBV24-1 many CATSIAGGNQPQHF TGTGCCACCAGTATCGCTGGGGGAAATCAGCCCCAGCATTTT
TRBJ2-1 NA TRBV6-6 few CASSYSSRGGYEQFF TGTGCCAGCAGTTACTCTTCAAGGGGCGGGTATGAGCAGTTCTTC
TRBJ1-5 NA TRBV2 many CASSESSFGQPQHF TGTGCCAGCAGTGAAAGCTCCTTCGGGCAGCCCCAGCATTTT
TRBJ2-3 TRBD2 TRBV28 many CASSLLLPSGLAGGKAITDTQYF TGTGCCAGCAGCCTACTCCTCCCCTCGGGACTAGCGGGAGGGAAGGCCATCACAGATACGCAGTATTTT
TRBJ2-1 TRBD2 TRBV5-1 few CASSRLADNEQFF TGCGCCAGCTCTCGACTAGCGGACAATGAGCAGTTCTTC
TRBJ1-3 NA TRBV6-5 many CASSSGHSGNTIYF TGTGCCAGCAGTTCTGGGCACTCTGGAAACACCATATATTTT
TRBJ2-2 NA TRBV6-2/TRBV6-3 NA CASSYEDSYTGELFF TGTGCCAGCAGTTACGAAGACAGCTACACCGGGGAGCTGTTTTTT
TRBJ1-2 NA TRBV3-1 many CASSQGWTAQFYGYTF TGTGCCAGCAGCCAAGGGTGGACAGCCCAGTTTTATGGCTACACCTTC
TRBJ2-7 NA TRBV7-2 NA CASSLGRDGYEQYF TGTGCCAGCAGCTTAGGCCGGGACGGGTACGAGCAGTACTTC
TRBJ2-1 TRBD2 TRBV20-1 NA CSARLAGGVDNEQFF TGCAGTGCTAGGTTAGCGGGGGGCGTCGACAATGAGCAGTTCTTC
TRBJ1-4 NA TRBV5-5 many CASSLAWAPGTTTNEKLFF TGTGCCAGCAGCTTGGCCTGGGCCCCAGGAACTACAACTAATGAAAAACTGTTTTTT
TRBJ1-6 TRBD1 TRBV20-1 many CSALTGGSYNSPLHF TGCAGTGCTTTGACAGGGGGCTCCTATAATTCACCCCTCCACTTT